The 2 T cell receptor beta chains given below trace back to one sample, sequenced in a study of cytomegalovirus exposure and HLA in healthy donors. Repertoires were generated with immunoSEQ multiplex PCR, while TCRdb's copy carries only in-frame clones and drops some. The data hold about 130,000 clones, with 80% to 90% observed a single time. The specimen sequenced was PBMCs. These receptors were obtained from a woman under 40 in good health and CMV-seropositive.

This chain links TRBV28 with TRBJ1-1; D may be TRBD1 (5 bases). V lost 8 bases to trimming and J lost 1 base, with 11 bases between them. This CDR3 contains 13 residues. Germline lookup yields CDR1 MDHEN and CDR2 SYDVKM. CDR3 residues: CASRGAKNTEAFF. CDR3 coding DNA: TGTGCCAGCCGCGGGGCCAAGAACACTGAAGCTTTCTTT.

The chain combines TRBV18 with TRBJ1-4; tentative D call: TRBD1 (6 bases). This CDR3 spans 13 amino acids. Trimming cost V 2 bases and J 8 bases, with 9 bases left between them. Germline-derived CDR1 and CDR2 are KGHSH and LQKENI. The chain's CDR3 is CASSPYREEKLFF. The CDR3 DNA reads as TGTGCCAGCTCACCATACAGGGAAGAAAAACTGTTTTTT.